This TCR beta chain was observed in a study of somatic mutations in cytotoxic T cells in rheumatoid arthritis. Whole-study findings and limits: The slightly lower representation of TRBV07 among rheumatoid arthritis patients did not undergo correction for multiple comparisons. There were about an eighth of the roughly 60 patients in whom the largest CD8+ clone exceeded 20% of CD8+ cells. Neither rheumatoid arthritis patients nor age-matched healthy controls had significantly different CD8+ T-cell clonality from the other group.

The CDR3 covers 15 residues. From germline, CDR1 is SGHTA and CDR2 FQGNSA. V lost 1 base to trimming and J lost 6 bases; unmatched junction nucleotides: 5. The method was immunoSEQ multiplex PCR; TCRdb's version includes in-frame clones alone and lacks a portion of them. This repertoire shows about 2,100 clones, 85% found once; its top ten account for 30% to 45%. In the case of this clone: Its antigen is undetermined.

The source of this sequence is a man aged 55-75 years with rheumatoid arthritis. The chain is built from TRBV7-2 and TRBJ2-2; 7 nucleotides align to TRBD1. Sequenced material: CD8+ T cells sorted from blood. In nucleotides, the CDR3 is TGTGCCAGCAGCTTAGGACAGGGTTTGTCCGGGGAGCTGTTTTTT. Its protein is CASSLGQGLSGELFF. The whole variable domain, remainder taken from reference TRBV7-2 and TRBJ2-2, is GAGVSQSPSNKVTEKGKDVELRCDPISGHTALYWYRQSLGQGLEFLIYFQGNSAPDKSGLPSDRFSAERTGGSVSTLTIQRTQQEDSAVYLCASSLGQGLSGELFFGEGSRLTVL.